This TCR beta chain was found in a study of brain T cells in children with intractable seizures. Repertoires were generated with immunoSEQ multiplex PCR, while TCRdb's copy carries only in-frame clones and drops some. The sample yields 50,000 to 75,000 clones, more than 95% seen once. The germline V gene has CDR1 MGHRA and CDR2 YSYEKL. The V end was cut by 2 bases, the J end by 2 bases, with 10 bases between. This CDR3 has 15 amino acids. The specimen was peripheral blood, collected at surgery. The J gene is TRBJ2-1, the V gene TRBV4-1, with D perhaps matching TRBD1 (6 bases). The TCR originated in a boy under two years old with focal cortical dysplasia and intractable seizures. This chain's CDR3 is CASSQQGSTYNEQFF. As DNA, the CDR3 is TGCGCCAGCAGCCAACAGGGGTCAACCTACAATGAGCAGTTCTTC.